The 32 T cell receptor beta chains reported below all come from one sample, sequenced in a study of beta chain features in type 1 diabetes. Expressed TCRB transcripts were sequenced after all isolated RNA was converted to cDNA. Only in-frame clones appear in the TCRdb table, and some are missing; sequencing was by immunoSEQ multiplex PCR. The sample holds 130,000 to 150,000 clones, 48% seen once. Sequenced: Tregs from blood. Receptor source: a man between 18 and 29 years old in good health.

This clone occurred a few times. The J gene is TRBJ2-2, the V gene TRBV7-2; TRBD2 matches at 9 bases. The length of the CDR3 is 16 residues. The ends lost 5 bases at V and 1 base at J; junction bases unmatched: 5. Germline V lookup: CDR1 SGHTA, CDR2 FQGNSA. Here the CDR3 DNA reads TGTGCCAGCAGCCGTAATAGCGGGGGGAACACCGGGGAGCTGTTTTTT. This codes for CASSRNSGGNTGELFF.

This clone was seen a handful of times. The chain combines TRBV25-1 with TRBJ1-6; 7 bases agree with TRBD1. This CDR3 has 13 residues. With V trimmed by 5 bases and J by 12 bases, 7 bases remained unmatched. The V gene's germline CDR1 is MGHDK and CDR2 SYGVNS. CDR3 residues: CASSRDSFGPLHF. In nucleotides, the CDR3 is TGTGCCAGCAGTCGGGACAGTTTCGGACCCCTCCACTTT.

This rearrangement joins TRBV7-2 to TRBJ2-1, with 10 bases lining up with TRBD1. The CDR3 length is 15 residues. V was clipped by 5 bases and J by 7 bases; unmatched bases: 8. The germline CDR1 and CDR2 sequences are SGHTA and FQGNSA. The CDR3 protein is CASSGEGQGRNEQFF. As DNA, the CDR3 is TGTGCCAGCAGCGGAGAGGGACAGGGGCGAAATGAGCAGTTCTTC.

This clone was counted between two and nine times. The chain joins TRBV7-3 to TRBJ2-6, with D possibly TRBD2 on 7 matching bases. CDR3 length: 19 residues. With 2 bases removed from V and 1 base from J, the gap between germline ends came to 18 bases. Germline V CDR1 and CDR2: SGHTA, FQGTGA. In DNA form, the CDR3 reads TGTGCCAGCAGCTTAGTGGGACGGGGGGCGGTGTCTGGGGCCAACGTCCTGACTTTC. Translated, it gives CASSLVGRGAVSGANVLTF.

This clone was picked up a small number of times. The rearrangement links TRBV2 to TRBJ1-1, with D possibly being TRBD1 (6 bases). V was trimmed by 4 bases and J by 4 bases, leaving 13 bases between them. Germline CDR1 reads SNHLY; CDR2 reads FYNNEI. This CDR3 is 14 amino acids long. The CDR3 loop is CASSVQGGGTEAFF. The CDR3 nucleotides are TGTGCCAGCAGTGTACAGGGAGGGGGCACTGAAGCTTTCTTT.

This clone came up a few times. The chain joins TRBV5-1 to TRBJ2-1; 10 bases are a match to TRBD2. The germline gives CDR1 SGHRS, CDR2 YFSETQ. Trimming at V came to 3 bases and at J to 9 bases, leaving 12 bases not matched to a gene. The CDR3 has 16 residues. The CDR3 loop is CASSSRLAGGHGEQFF. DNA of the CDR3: TGCGCCAGCAGCTCACGTTTAGCGGGGGGCCATGGTGAGCAGTTCTTC.

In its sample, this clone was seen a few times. CDR3 nucleotides: TGTGCCAGCAGCTGGGCCGGGGTGGTAAACGAGCAGTACTTC. Its protein is CASSWAGVVNEQYF. The chain combines TRBV28 with TRBJ2-7; tentative D call: TRBD2 (5 bases). V was pared by 6 bases and J by 5 bases, with 17 bases between. CDR1 and CDR2 (germline): MDHEN, SYDVKM. The CDR3 loop spans 14 amino acids.

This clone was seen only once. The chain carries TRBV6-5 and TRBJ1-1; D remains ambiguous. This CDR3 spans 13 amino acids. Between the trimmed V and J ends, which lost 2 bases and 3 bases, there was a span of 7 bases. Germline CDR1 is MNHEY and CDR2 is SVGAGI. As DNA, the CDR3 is TGTGCCAGCAGTTACGGGAGGGACACTGAAGCTTTCTTT. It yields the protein CASSYGRDTEAFF.

The CDR3: CASRSAGLPEQYF. The CDR3 DNA reads TGTGCCTCCAGGAGCGCGGGTCTCCCCGAGCAGTACTTC. The chain carries TRBV2 and TRBJ2-7; a weak D match, TRBD2 (5 bases). V was pared by 11 bases and J by 6 bases, with 20 bases between. The germline V gene has CDR1 SNHLY and CDR2 FYNNEI. The CDR3 spans 13 residues.

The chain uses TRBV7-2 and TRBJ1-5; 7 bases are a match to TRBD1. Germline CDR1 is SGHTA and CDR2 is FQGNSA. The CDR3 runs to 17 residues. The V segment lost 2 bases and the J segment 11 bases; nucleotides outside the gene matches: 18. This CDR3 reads CASSLLGKQGLLQAQHF. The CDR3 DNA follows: TGTGCCAGCAGCTTATTAGGAAAACAGGGGCTCCTCCAGGCCCAGCATTTT. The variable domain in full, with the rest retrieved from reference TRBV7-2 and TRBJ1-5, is GAGVSQSPSNKVTEKGKDVELRCDPISGHTALYWYRQSLGQGLEFLIYFQGNSAPDKSGLPSDRFSAERTGGSVSTLTIQRTQQEDSAVYLCASSLLGKQGLLQAQHFGDGTRLSIL.

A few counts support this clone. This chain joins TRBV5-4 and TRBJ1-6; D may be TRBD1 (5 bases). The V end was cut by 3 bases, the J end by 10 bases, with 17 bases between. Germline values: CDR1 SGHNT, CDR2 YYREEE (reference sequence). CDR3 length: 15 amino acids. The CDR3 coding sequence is TGTGCCAGCAGCTCCATGTGGGGCGGAGGGTCACCCCTCCACTTT. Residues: CASSSMWGGGSPLHF. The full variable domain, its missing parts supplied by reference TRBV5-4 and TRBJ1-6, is ETGVTQSPTHLIKTRGQQVTLRCSSQSGHNTVSWYQQALGQGPQFIFQYYREEENGRGNFPPRFSGLQFPNYSSELNVNALELDDSALYLCASSSMWGGGSPLHFGNGTRLTVT.

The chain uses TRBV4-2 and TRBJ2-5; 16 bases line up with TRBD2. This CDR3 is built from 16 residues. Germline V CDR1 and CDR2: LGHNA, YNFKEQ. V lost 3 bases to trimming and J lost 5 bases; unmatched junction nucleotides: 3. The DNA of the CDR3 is TGTGCCAGCAGCCAGCCGGGACTAGCGGGGGGGGAGACCCAGTACTTC. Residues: CASSQPGLAGGETQYF.

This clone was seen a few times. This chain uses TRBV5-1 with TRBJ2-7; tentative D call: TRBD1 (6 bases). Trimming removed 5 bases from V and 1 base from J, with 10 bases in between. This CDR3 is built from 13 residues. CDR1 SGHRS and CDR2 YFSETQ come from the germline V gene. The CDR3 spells CASRPGQSYEQYF. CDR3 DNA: TGCGCCAGCAGACCGGGACAATCCTACGAGCAGTACTTC. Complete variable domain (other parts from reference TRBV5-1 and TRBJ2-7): KAGVTQTPRYLIKTRGQQVTLSCSPISGHRSVSWYQQTPGQGLQFLFEYFSETQRNKGNFPGRFSGRQFSNSRSEMNVSTLELGDSALYLCASRPGQSYEQYFGPGTRLTVT.

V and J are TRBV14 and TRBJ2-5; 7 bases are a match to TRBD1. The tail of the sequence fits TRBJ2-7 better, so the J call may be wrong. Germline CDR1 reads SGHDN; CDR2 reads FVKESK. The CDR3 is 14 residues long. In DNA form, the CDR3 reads TGTGCCAGCAGCCTCCTCGGACAGGCCTACGAGCAGTACTTC. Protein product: CASSLLGQAYEQYF.

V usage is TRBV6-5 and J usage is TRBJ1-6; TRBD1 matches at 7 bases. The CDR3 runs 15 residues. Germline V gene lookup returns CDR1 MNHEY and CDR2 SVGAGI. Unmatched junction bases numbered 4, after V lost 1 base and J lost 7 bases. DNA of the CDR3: TGTGCCAGCAGTTACTTACAGGGGACAAATTCACCCCTCCACTTT. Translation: CASSYLQGTNSPLHF.

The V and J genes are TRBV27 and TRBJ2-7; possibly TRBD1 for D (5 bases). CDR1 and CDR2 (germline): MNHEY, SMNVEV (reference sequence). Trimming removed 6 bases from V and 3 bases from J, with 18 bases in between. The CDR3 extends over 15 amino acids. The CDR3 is CASRLQGLLIYEQYF. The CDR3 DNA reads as TGTGCCAGCAGGCTTCAGGGCCTATTAATCTACGAGCAGTACTTC.

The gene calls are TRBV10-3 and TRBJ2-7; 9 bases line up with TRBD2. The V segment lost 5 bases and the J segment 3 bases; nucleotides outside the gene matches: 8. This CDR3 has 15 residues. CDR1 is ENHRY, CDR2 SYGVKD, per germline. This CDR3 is CAISPFSGRGYEQYF. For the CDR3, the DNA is TGTGCCATCAGTCCCTTTAGCGGGAGAGGCTACGAGCAGTACTTC.

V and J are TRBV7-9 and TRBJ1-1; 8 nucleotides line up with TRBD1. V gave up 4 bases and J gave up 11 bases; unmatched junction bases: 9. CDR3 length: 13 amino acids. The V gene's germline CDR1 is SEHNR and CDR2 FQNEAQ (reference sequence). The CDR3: CASSWTGRSAAFF. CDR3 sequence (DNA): TGTGCCAGCAGCTGGACAGGGAGGTCTGCGGCTTTCTTT.

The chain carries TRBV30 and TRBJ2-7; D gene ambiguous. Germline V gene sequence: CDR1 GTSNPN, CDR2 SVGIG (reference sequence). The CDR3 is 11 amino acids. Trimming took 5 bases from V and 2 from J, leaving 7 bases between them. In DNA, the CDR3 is TGTGCCTGGGGTGCAGCCTACGAGCAGTACTTC. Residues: CAWGAAYEQYF.

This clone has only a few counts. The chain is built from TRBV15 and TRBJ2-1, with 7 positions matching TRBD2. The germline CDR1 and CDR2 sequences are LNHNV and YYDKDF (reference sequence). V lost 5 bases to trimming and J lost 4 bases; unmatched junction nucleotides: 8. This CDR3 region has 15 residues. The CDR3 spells CATSPTSVIYNEQFF. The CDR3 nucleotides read TGTGCCACCAGCCCCACTAGCGTTATATACAATGAGCAGTTCTTC. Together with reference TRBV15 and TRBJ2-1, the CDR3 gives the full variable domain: DAMVIQNPRYQVTQFGKPVTLSCSQTLNHNVMYWYQQKSSQAPKLLFHYYDKDFNNEADTPDNFQSRRPNTSFCFLDIRSPGLGDTAMYLCATSPTSVIYNEQFFGPGTRLTVL.

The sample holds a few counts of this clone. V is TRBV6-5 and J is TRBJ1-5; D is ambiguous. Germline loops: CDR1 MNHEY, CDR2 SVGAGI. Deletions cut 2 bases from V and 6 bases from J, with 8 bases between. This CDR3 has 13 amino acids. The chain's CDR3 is CASSYIRGQPQHF. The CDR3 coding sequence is TGTGCCAGCAGTTACATCCGAGGTCAGCCCCAGCATTTT.

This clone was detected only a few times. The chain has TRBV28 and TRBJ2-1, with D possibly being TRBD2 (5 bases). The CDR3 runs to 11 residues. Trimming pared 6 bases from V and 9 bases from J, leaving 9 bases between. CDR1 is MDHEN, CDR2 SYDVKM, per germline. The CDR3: CASSRTLEQFF. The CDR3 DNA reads TGTGCCAGCAGCAGGACTCTTGAGCAGTTCTTC.

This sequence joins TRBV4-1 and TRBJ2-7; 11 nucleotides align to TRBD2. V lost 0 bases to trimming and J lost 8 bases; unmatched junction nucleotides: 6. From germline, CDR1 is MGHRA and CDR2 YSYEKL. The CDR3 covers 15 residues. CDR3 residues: CASSQDRTSGYQQYF. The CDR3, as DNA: TGCGCCAGCAGCCAAGATAGGACTAGCGGGTATCAGCAGTACTTC.

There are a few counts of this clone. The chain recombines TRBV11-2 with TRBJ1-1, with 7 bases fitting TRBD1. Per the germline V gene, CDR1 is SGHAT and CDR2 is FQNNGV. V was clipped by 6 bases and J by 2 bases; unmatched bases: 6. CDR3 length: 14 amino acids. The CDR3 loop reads CASRSTGRNTEAFF. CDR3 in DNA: TGTGCCAGCAGATCGACAGGGCGCAACACTGAAGCTTTCTTT.

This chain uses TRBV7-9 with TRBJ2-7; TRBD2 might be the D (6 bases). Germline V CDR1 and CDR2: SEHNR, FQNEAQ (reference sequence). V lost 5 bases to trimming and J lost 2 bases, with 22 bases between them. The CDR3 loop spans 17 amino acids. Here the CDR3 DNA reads TGTGCCAGCAGCCGGGGAGGTGGGACGGTGGGTCCCTACGAGCAGTACTTC. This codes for CASSRGGGTVGPYEQYF.

For the CDR3, the DNA is TGTGCCAGCAGCCTAGGGACAGGGACGAACACCGGGGAGCTGTTTTTT. Translation: CASSLGTGTNTGELFF. The rearrangement joins TRBV5-4 to TRBJ2-2; 9 nucleotides agree with TRBD1. This CDR3 is 16 amino acids long. Per germline, CDR1 SGHNT and CDR2 YYREEE (reference sequence). The V segment lost 4 bases and the J segment 0 bases; nucleotides outside the gene matches: 4.

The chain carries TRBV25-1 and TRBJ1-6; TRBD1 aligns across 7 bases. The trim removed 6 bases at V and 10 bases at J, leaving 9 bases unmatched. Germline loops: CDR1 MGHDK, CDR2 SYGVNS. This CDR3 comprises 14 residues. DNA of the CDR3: TGTGCCAGCAGGAAAGACAGGGCGGACTCACCCCTCCACTTT. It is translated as CASRKDRADSPLHF.

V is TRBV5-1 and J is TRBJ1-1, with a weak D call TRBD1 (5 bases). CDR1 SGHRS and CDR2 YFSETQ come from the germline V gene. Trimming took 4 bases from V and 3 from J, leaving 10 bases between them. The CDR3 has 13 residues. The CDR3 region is CASSASGDTEAFF. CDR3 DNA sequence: TGCGCCAGCAGCGCGTCGGGGGACACTGAAGCTTTCTTT.

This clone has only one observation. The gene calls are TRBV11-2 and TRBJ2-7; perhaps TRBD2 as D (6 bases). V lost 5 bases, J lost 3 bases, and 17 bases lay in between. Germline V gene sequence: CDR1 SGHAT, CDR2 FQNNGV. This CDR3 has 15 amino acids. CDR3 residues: CASSQNPSVLYEQYF. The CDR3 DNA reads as TGTGCCAGCAGCCAAAACCCTAGCGTCCTCTACGAGCAGTACTTC.

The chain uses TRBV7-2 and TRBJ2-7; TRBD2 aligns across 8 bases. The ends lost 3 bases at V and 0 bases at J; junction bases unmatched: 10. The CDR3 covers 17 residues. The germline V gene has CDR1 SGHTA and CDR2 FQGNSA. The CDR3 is CASSFRALAGLSYEQYF. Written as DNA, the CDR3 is TGTGCCAGCAGCTTCCGAGCCTTAGCGGGGCTCTCCTACGAGCAGTACTTC.

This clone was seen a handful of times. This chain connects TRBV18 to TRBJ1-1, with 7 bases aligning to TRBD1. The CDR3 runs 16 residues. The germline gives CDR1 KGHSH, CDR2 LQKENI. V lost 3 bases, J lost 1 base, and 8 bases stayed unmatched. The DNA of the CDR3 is TGTGCCAGCTCACCCATACAGGGGATCAGGAACACTGAAGCTTTCTTT. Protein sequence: CASSPIQGIRNTEAFF.

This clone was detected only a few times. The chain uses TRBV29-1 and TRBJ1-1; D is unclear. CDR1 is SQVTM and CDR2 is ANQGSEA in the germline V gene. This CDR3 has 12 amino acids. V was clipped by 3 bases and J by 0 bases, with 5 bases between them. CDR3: CSVDRVNTEAFF. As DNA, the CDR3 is TGCAGCGTTGATCGGGTGAACACTGAAGCTTTCTTT.